The rows below give T cell receptor beta chains drawn from one sample of a study of cytotoxic CD8 clonotypes in ibrutinib-treated CLL. Sequencing was performed with immunoSEQ multiplex PCR; in TCRdb, only in-frame clones are kept and a portion is missing. The table includes 200,000 or so clones, just over 70% detected once. Sequences were derived from PBMCs, sampled after 12 months of ibrutinib treatment. The source of these receptors is a human donor with chronic lymphocytic leukemia. Both conserved end residues are part of each CDR3. The D gene is left open where the match is weak. Clone size, where shown, is once, few, many, or a class for clones that have expanded.

D gene	clone size	V gene	J gene	CDR3 protein	CDR3 DNA
TRBD1	few	TRBV30	TRBJ1-3	CAWSVDRERRNTIYF	TGTGCCTGGAGCGTTGACAGGGAGAGGAGAAACACCATATATTTT
TRBD2	-	TRBV4-1	TRBJ2-1	CASSRRTSGGASYNEQFF	TGCGCCAGCAGCCGCCGGACTAGCGGGGGGGCATCCTACAATGAGCAGTTCTTC
-	-	TRBV4-3	TRBJ1-2	CASSLTGTGYTF	TGCGCCAGCAGCCTAACAGGGACCGGCTACACCTTC
TRBD1	-	TRBV7-9	TRBJ1-2	CASTFQGAPGYTF	TGTGCCAGCACCTTTCAGGGGGCGCCGGGCTACACCTTC
-	-	TRBV14	TRBJ1-3	CASSQGIGRGISGNTIYF	TGTGCCAGCAGCCAAGGTATCGGACGGGGAATCTCTGGAAACACCATATATTTT
-	-	TRBV6-5	TRBJ2-5	CASSYPRGERRETQYF	TGTGCCAGCAGTTACCCCCGGGGAGAGAGGCGGGAGACCCAGTACTTC
-	-	TRBV5-1	TRBJ1-3	CASSSYSGNTIYF	TGCGCCAGCAGCTCCTACTCTGGAAACACCATATATTTT
TRBD1	-	TRBV9	TRBJ2-5	CASSPRQGPETQYF	TGTGCCAGCAGCCCCCGACAGGGTCCAGAGACCCAGTACTTC
-	-	TRBV7-2	TRBJ1-5	CASSLQGGEQPQHF	TGTGCCAGCAGCCTACAGGGAGGGGAACAGCCCCAGCATTTT
TRBD1	once	TRBV7-9	TRBJ1-5	CASSPPTGGHSQPQHF	TGTGCCAGCAGCCCGCCGACAGGGGGGCATAGTCAGCCCCAGCATTTT
-	few	TRBV28	TRBJ1-1	CASIKFRAFF	TGTGCCAGCATTAAGTTCAGGGCTTTCTTT
-	-	TRBV27	TRBJ1-6	CASSLFGQPQQPLHF	TGTGCCAGCAGTTTATTTGGGCAACCACAGCAACCCCTCCACTTT
-	-	TRBV23-1	TRBJ1-4	CASRPGRTNEKLFF	TGCGCCAGCAGACCGGGACGGACTAATGAAAAACTGTTTTTT
-	-	TRBV6-5	TRBJ2-5	CASSPRRGGETQYF	TGTGCCAGCAGTCCAAGAAGAGGTGGAGAGACCCAGTACTTC
TRBD2	-	TRBV27	TRBJ2-1	CASSLLAGGRWEQFF	TGTGCCAGCAGTCTACTAGCGGGAGGGCGGTGGGAGCAGTTCTTC
-	-	TRBV6-6	TRBJ1-1	CASSYRAGWAEAFF	TGTGCCAGCAGTTACAGAGCAGGGTGGGCTGAAGCTTTCTTT
-	-	TRBV7-9	TRBJ1-1	CASSLEVGHTEAFF	TGTGCCAGCAGCTTAGAGGTTGGACACACTGAAGCTTTCTTT
-	-	TRBV29-1	TRBJ2-3	CSVGSSTDTQYF	TGCAGCGTTGGCAGCTCCACAGATACGCAGTATTTT
TRBD1	-	TRBV18	TRBJ1-1	CASSPLDRTNTEAFF	TGTGCCAGCTCACCACTGGACAGGACGAACACTGAAGCTTTCTTT
TRBD2	few	TRBV28	TRBJ2-7	CASSRTSGSYEQYF	TGTGCCAGCAGTCGGACTAGCGGGAGTTACGAGCAGTACTTC
TRBD1	-	TRBV6-1	TRBJ2-3	CASSEALGQGTGTDTQYF	TGTGCCAGCAGTGAAGCTTTGGGACAGGGGACGGGCACAGATACGCAGTATTTT
-	-	TRBV4-3	TRBJ1-2	CASSQDQGWYGYTF	TGCGCCAGCAGCCAAGATCAGGGATGGTATGGCTACACCTTC
TRBD1	-	TRBV7-9	TRBJ2-7	CASSASTGPEQYF	TGTGCCAGCTCCGCATCGACAGGGCCCGAGCAGTACTTC
-	-	TRBV19	TRBJ1-2	CASSMKLRANYGYTF	TGTGCCAGTAGTATGAAGTTGCGGGCTAACTATGGCTACACCTTC
-	few	TRBV4-1	TRBJ2-1	CASSPPNDPGDEQFF	TGCGCCAGCAGCCCCCCTAACGACCCTGGGGATGAGCAGTTCTTC
TRBD1	-	TRBV28	TRBJ1-2	CAGTGISVGSSGYTF	TGTGCCGGGACAGGGATCAGTGTAGGATCATCCGGCTACACCTTC
TRBD2	-	TRBV7-2	TRBJ2-3	CASSPGGLITDTQYF	TGTGCCAGCAGCCCCGGGGGGTTGATCACAGATACGCAGTATTTT
-	-	TRBV6-5	TRBJ1-2	CASSLSGGNYGYTF	TGTGCCAGCAGTCTCTCAGGAGGCAACTATGGCTACACCTTC
TRBD1	-	TRBV18	TRBJ1-2	CASSPMALRTGNYGYTF	TGTGCCAGCTCACCAATGGCCTTAAGGACAGGGAACTATGGCTACACCTTC
TRBD1	-	TRBV11-2	TRBJ1-3	CASSYWAGGSGNTIYF	TGTGCCAGCAGCTACTGGGCAGGGGGCTCTGGAAACACCATATATTTT
TRBD1	few	TRBV5-6	TRBJ1-6	CASSLTGGYNSPLHF	TGTGCCAGCAGCTTGACAGGGGGCTATAATTCACCCCTCCACTTT
-	-	TRBV2	TRBJ2-7	CASSESAVYEQYF	TGTGCCAGCAGTGAGTCCGCGGTCTACGAGCAGTACTTC
-	-	TRBV5-1	TRBJ2-3	CASSGSVNTQYF	TGCGCCAGCAGCGGAAGCGTGAATACGCAGTATTTT
-	-	TRBV5-1	TRBJ2-5	CASSPGQNQETQYF	TGCGCCAGCAGCCCTGGACAGAATCAAGAGACCCAGTACTTC
-	once	TRBV6-6	TRBJ2-5	CASSYIAAQETQYF	TGTGCCAGCAGTTACATCGCAGCACAAGAGACCCAGTACTTC
TRBD2	-	TRBV7-2	TRBJ2-5	CASSLGLAGETQYF	TGTGCCAGCAGCTTAGGACTAGCCGGGGAGACCCAGTACTTC
-	-	TRBV15	TRBJ1-1	CATSRDQGKLEAFF	TGTGCCACCAGCAGAGATCAAGGGAAACTTGAAGCTTTCTTT
TRBD2	-	TRBV7-3	TRBJ2-2	CASSPRGVSGELFF	TGTGCCAGCAGCCCCCGGGGGGTCTCCGGGGAGCTGTTTTTT
TRBD2	-	TRBV2	TRBJ2-2	CASRFGGSTGELFF	TGTGCCAGCAGGTTCGGGGGGAGCACCGGGGAGCTGTTTTTT
TRBD2	-	TRBV30	TRBJ2-7	CAWSSGGIYEQYF	TGTGCCTGGAGTAGCGGGGGAATCTACGAGCAGTACTTC
-	-	TRBV7-9	TRBJ1-1	CASHLSGRNTEAFF	TGTGCCAGCCACCTGTCGGGCAGAAACACTGAAGCTTTCTTT
TRBD2	-	TRBV28	TRBJ2-1	CASIGGSYNEQFF	TGTGCCAGCATCGGCGGGAGCTACAATGAGCAGTTCTTC
TRBD2	-	TRBV11-2	TRBJ2-7	CASSLVGLAEVSYEQYF	TGTGCCAGCAGCTTAGTGGGACTAGCGGAGGTCTCCTACGAGCAGTACTTC
-	-	TRBV28	TRBJ2-3	CASSTGTGLTDSDTQYF	TGTGCCAGCAGTACTGGAACCGGACTCACAGATTCAGATACGCAGTATTTT
-	-	TRBV6-1	TRBJ1-1	CASSEGGSGGDTEAFF	TGTGCCAGCAGTGAAGGAGGAAGCGGGGGGGACACTGAAGCTTTCTTT
TRBD2	-	TRBV28	TRBJ2-1	CASSLTSGGSSYNEQFF	TGTGCCAGCAGTTTAACTAGCGGGGGGAGCTCCTACAATGAGCAGTTCTTC
TRBD1	-	TRBV28	TRBJ2-7	CASSAGGAPSYEQYF	TGTGCCAGCAGTGCAGGGGGCGCCCCGTCCTACGAGCAGTACTTC
-	-	TRBV30	TRBJ1-5	CAWRGAISNQPQHF	TGTGCCTGGAGGGGTGCAATCTCCAATCAGCCCCAGCATTTT
TRBD1	-	TRBV19	TRBJ1-1	CASNTQGLPTEAFF	TGTGCCAGTAACACACAGGGGCTCCCTACTGAAGCTTTCTTT
TRBD1	-	TRBV19	TRBJ1-5	CASTLGGGQGNQPQHF	TGTGCCAGTACCCTCGGGGGGGGACAGGGCAATCAGCCCCAGCATTTT
-	-	TRBV2	TRBJ2-2	CASTGERRGPNTGELFF	TGTGCCAGCACGGGAGAGCGGCGGGGGCCGAACACCGGGGAGCTGTTTTTT
TRBD2	-	TRBV6-5	TRBJ2-3	CASRKRRGGDTQYF	TGTGCCAGCAGGAAAAGGCGGGGGGGGGATACGCAGTATTTT
-	-	TRBV6-6	TRBJ1-1	CASSYSSPEAFF	TGTGCCAGCAGTTACTCGAGCCCTGAAGCTTTCTTT